Reported below is one T cell receptor (beta chain). What it binds is unknown. The table came from immunoSEQ multiplex PCR; TCRdb's copy has only in-frame clones and leaves some out. The repertoire holds 73,000 or so clones, with approximately 86% as singletons. Samples were taken at baseline and on day 1 of cycles 4 and 7. These data originate in a study of OX40 agonist ivuxolimab in advanced cancers. Study results and caveats: Expanded clones were, on average, more numerous in CD8+ T cells than in CD4+. Both blood CD4+ and CD8+ T cells showed clonal growth by week 6 at 0.1 to 3.0 mg/kg.

The CDR3 covers 16 residues. With 0 bases clipped from V and 5 bases from J, the junction kept 4 bases outside the gene matches. CDR1 is ENHRY, CDR2 SYGVKD, per germline. The sequence derives from an adult with an advanced solid tumor such as melanoma, head and neck, liver or kidney cancer. The chain joins TRBV10-3 to TRBJ2-2; 9 bases are shared with TRBD2. The material sequenced was CD4+ or CD8+ T cells sorted from blood, taken in a trial of the OX40 agonist ivuxolimab. CDR3 DNA sequence: TGTGCCATCAGTGAGTCGCCTAGCGGGAAAACCGGGGAGCTGTTTTTT. Translating it yields CAISESPSGKTGELFF.